This T cell receptor (beta chain) was recovered during a study of technical replicates of blood from a few donors. The repertoire was sequenced with immunoSEQ multiplex PCR; TCRdb's copy has only in-frame clones and lacks some. The profile shows tens of thousands of clones, roughly 93% of them singletons. Trimming shortened V by 5 bases and J by 2 bases, and 19 bases separated the two germline ends. Per germline, CDR1 SGHRS and CDR2 YFSETQ. The CDR3 sequence is 17 residues long. The receptor's source is a human donor in good health. J is TRBJ2-2 and V is TRBV5-1; D might be TRBD2 (5 bases). Sequenced: T cells isolated from PBMCs. This CDR3 reads CASSLLWTGVNTGELFF. The CDR3 DNA is TGCGCCAGCAGTCTGCTGTGGACTGGGGTTAACACCGGGGAGCTGTTTTTT.